The 15 T cell receptor beta chains given below trace back to one sample, sequenced in a study of brain T cells in children with intractable seizures. Generated by immunoSEQ multiplex PCR, the TCRdb table keeps only in-frame clones and is missing some. The sample has 62,000 or so clones, approximately 95% seen once; the top ten hold approximately 0.37%. Sequencing was performed on peripheral blood, taken at surgery. These receptor sequences come from a boy under three years old with focal cortical dysplasia and intractable seizures.

CDR3 sequence: CASSLSGRGYEQYF. CDR3 sequence (DNA): TGTGCCAGCAGCCTTAGCGGGAGAGGCTACGAGCAGTACTTC. The chain employs TRBV3-1 (or the pseudogene TRBV3-2) and TRBJ2-7; 9 nucleotides line up with TRBD2. The trim removed 4 bases at V and 3 bases at J, leaving 4 bases unmatched. Germline CDR1 is LGHDT and CDR2 is YNNKEL (reference sequence). The CDR3 covers 14 residues.

This sequence joins TRBV5-6 and TRBJ2-7; the D gene could be TRBD1 or TRBD2 (5 bases each). V was clipped by 4 bases and J by 0 bases, with 8 bases between them. The CDR3 consists of 13 residues. Germline values: CDR1 SGHDT, CDR2 YYEEEE. The DNA for the CDR3 is TGTGCCAGCAGCAGGGACGTCTCCTACGAGCAGTACTTC. Protein sequence: CASSRDVSYEQYF. Full variable domain (missing parts from reference TRBV5-6 and TRBJ2-7): DAGVTQSPTHLIKTRGQQVTLRCSPKSGHDTVSWYQQALGQGPQFIFQYYEEEERQRGNFPDRFSGHQFPNYSSELNVNALLLGDSALYLCASSRDVSYEQYFGPGTRLTVT.

The chain has TRBV28 and TRBJ2-7; 8 nucleotides match TRBD2. This CDR3 spans 15 amino acids. Looked up from germline, CDR1 is MDHEN and CDR2 is SYDVKM. J lost 2 bases, V lost 7 bases, and 10 bases had no gene match. The CDR3 DNA reads TGTGCCAGCACCCCGGGACTAGAGGTTACCTACGAGCAGTACTTC. It translates to CASTPGLEVTYEQYF.

This chain connects TRBV28 to TRBJ1-3; D is ambiguous. CDR1 and CDR2 from the germline V gene are MDHEN and SYDVKM. Trimming pared 8 bases from V and 0 bases from J, leaving 14 bases between. This CDR3 has 15 residues. The CDR3 DNA reads TGTGCCAGCCGTCTGACACTTGGCTCTGGAAACACCATATATTTT. It is translated as CASRLTLGSGNTIYF.

The chain joins TRBV3-1 (or the pseudogene TRBV3-2) to TRBJ2-1; 11 nucleotides agree with TRBD2. CDR1 is LGHDT and CDR2 is YNNKEL in the germline V gene (reference sequence). The V and J ends lost 1 base and 4 bases, in that order; junction bases with no gene match: 6. The CDR3 contains 17 residues. The CDR3 region has the DNA TGTGCCAGCAGCCAAGTACTCCTAGCGGGAGGTTACAATGAGCAGTTCTTC. Translated: CASSQVLLAGGYNEQFF.

The CDR3 sequence: CASSERYRDRGYEQYF. Written as DNA, the CDR3 is TGTGCCAGCAGTGAGAGATATCGGGACAGGGGCTACGAGCAGTACTTC. The chain uses TRBV6-1 and TRBJ2-7, with 10 nucleotides matching TRBD1. V was pared by 3 bases and J by 3 bases, with 8 bases of the junction left unmatched. The CDR3 consists of 16 residues. Germline values: CDR1 MNHNS, CDR2 SASEGT.

The genes are TRBV5-1 and TRBJ1-4, with D tentatively TRBD1 (5 bases). CDR3 length equals 16 residues. Trimming took 0 bases from V and 7 from J, leaving 16 bases between them. The germline V gene has CDR1 SGHRS and CDR2 YFSETQ. The CDR3 protein is CASSLGAGKSREKLFF. Here the CDR3 DNA reads TGCGCCAGCAGCTTGGGAGCAGGGAAGAGTCGTGAAAAACTGTTTTTT.

The chain recombines TRBV2 with TRBJ2-7; D is possibly TRBD2 (6 bases). Looked up from germline, CDR1 is SNHLY and CDR2 is FYNNEI. V lost 2 bases and J lost 7, with 9 bases in between. There are 12 residues in the CDR3. DNA of the CDR3: TGTGCCAGCAGTGAACCCGGGGGTGAGCAGTACTTC. As protein: CASSEPGGEQYF.

This clone has only one observation. The chain has TRBV2 and TRBJ2-3, with D maybe TRBD1 (6 bases). The V and J ends lost 7 bases and 4 bases respectively, with 15 bases between them. The germline V gene encodes CDR1 SNHLY and CDR2 FYNNEI. This CDR3 region has 14 residues. CDR3 amino acids: CASIKGVLADTQYF. CDR3 coding DNA: TGTGCCAGCATCAAGGGGGTCTTGGCAGATACGCAGTATTTT.

The chain employs TRBV20-1 and TRBJ2-7, with 10 bases that match TRBD2. There are 13 residues in the CDR3. Germline assignment: CDR1 DFQATT and CDR2 SNEGSKA (reference sequence). Trimming removed 6 bases from V and 2 bases from J; junction bases left unmatched: 4. The chain's CDR3 is CSASSGGTYEQYF. CDR3 coding DNA: TGCAGTGCGAGTAGCGGGGGGACCTACGAGCAGTACTTC.

The CDR3 here is CASSLVSPGQGATNEKLFF. The CDR3 nucleotides read TGTGCCAGCAGCTTAGTTAGTCCGGGACAGGGGGCAACTAATGAAAAACTGTTTTTT. The chain combines TRBV7-2 with TRBJ1-4, with 11 bases lining up with TRBD1. The CDR3 is 19 residues long. The V gene's germline CDR1 is SGHTA and CDR2 FQGNSA. With V trimmed by 1 base and J by 0 bases, 7 bases remained unmatched. The full variable domain, with the rest looked up from reference TRBV7-2 and TRBJ1-4, is GAGVSQSPSNKVTEKGKDVELRCDPISGHTALYWYRQSLGQGLEFLIYFQGNSAPDKSGLPSDRFSAERTGGSVSTLTIQRTQQEDSAVYLCASSLVSPGQGATNEKLFFGSGTQLSVL.

V and J are TRBV5-1 and TRBJ2-5; 10 bases map to TRBD2. The CDR3 has 15 residues. J was trimmed by 5 bases and V by 0 bases; bases with no gene match: 4. CDR1 and CDR2 (germline): SGHRS, YFSETQ. The CDR3, as DNA: TGCGCCAGCAGCTTGGCTAGCGGGAGTCAGGAGACCCAGTACTTC. Translating gives CASSLASGSQETQYF.

This chain links TRBV5-5 with TRBJ2-5; tentatively, D is TRBD2 (5 bases). The germline V gene encodes CDR1 SGHKS and CDR2 YYEKEE (reference sequence). Trimming took off 3 bases at V and 3 bases at J, with 15 bases between the two ends. CDR3 length: 15 amino acids. CDR3: CASSSPSTGEETQYF. The CDR3 bases are TGTGCCAGCAGCTCTCCGAGCACCGGGGAAGAGACCCAGTACTTC.

V and J are TRBV11-3 and TRBJ2-5; 7 nucleotides line up with TRBD2. The length of the CDR3 is 15 residues. V was clipped by 1 base and J by 3 bases; unmatched bases: 5. Germline V gene data show CDR1 as SGHNT and CDR2 as YENEEA. DNA of the CDR3: TGTGCCAGCAGCTTAGGCCTCGCGGGAGAAGAGACCCAGTACTTC. It codes for CASSLGLAGEETQYF.

V gene TRBV7-2 combines with J gene TRBJ1-2; D remains unclear. V lost 5 bases to trimming and J lost 4 bases, with 11 bases between them. The CDR3 loop spans 13 amino acids. Per the germline V gene, CDR1 is SGHTA and CDR2 is FQGNSA. The CDR3, as DNA: TGTGCCAGCAGCCAAACTGGCATCTATGGCTACACCTTC. This codes for CASSQTGIYGYTF. Using reference TRBV7-2 and TRBJ1-2 for the parts outside the CDR3, the full variable domain is GAGVSQSPSNKVTEKGKDVELRCDPISGHTALYWYRQSLGQGLEFLIYFQGNSAPDKSGLPSDRFSAERTGGSVSTLTIQRTQQEDSAVYLCASSQTGIYGYTFGSGTRLTVV.